Sequencing of this T cell receptor (beta chain) was carried out in a study of CD8+CD57+ T cells in acquired aplastic anemia. About this clonotype itself: Since a much larger clone is just one base distant, this may be a read error. The final CDR3 position lacks the conserved phenylalanine or tryptophan, pointing to a likely read error.

Before being chosen for sequencing, patients had shown CD8+CD57+ cell expansion by flow cytometry. Each patient gave a blood sample that was collected before any therapy had been received. The V gene's germline CDR1 is GTSNPN and CDR2 SVGIG (reference sequence). The CDR3 sequence is 11 residues long. Trimming stripped 6 bases from V and 1 base from J, with 6 bases between. CDR3 and TCR beta VDJ profiling relied on genomic DNA as the template. In TCRdb, the reads were re-called with MiXCR into one record per CDR3 protein. The table lists some 200,000 distinct CDR3 sequences, roughly 53% of them singletons.

The receptor was derived from a human donor with aplastic anemia. V usage is TRBV30 and J usage is TRBJ1-1; TRBD1 is a possible D gene (5 bases). Sequenced: sorted CD4+, CD8+, or CD8+CD57+ T cells (not recorded which) from PBMCs. The CDR3 spells CACTGNTEAFL. As DNA, the CDR3 is TGTGCCTGTACAGGGAACACTGAAGCTTTCCTT.